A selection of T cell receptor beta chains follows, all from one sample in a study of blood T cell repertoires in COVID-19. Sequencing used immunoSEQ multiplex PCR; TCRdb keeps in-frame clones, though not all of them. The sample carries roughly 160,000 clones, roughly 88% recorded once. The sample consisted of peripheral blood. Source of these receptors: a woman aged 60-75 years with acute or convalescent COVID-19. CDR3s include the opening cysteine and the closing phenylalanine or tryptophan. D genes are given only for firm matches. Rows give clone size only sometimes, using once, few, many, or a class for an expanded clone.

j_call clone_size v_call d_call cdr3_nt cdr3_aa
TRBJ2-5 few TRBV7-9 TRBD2 TGTGCCAGCAGCGAGGGAGCGGGGGCTAAAGAGACCCAGTACTTC CASSEGAGAKETQYF
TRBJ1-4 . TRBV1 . TGCACCAGCAGCCAAGGGGGGACAGTAAGTGAAAAACTGTTTTTT CTSSQGGTVSEKLFF
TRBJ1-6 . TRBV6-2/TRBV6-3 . TGTGCCAGCAGCCCGGACTTATTAGAGGTTTCACCCCTCCACTTT CASSPDLLEVSPLHF
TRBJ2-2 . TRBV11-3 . TGTGCCAGCAGCCTTTCGGGGGGCTACGGGGAGCTGTTTTTT CASSLSGGYGELFF
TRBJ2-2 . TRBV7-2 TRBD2 TGTGCCAGCAGCGTTTGGACTGGGAGGGCTGGCACCGGGGAGCTGTTTTTT CASSVWTGRAGTGELFF
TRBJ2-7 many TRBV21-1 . TGTGCCAGCAGCAAAGTTGGCAGGATCTACGAGCAGTACTTC CASSKVGRIYEQYF
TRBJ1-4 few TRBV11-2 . TGTGCCAGCAGCCCCGACCAGACTAGGTGGGAAAAACTGTTTTTT CASSPDQTRWEKLFF
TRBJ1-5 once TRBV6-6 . TGTGCCAGCAGTTACCGGGGGGTAGGGAATCAGCCCCAGCATTTT CASSYRGVGNQPQHF
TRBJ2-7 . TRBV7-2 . TGTGCCAGCAGCCCCCCTTCCTACGAGCAGTACTTC CASSPPSYEQYF
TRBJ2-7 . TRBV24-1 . TGTGCCACCAGTGACCGCGCACCCCACTCTAGCGAGGTGTACTACGAGCAGTACTTC CATSDRAPHSSEVYYEQYF
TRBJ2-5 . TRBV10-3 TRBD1 TGTGCCATCAGTTGGGGGACAGGGGGAGAGACCCAGTACTTC CAISWGTGGETQYF
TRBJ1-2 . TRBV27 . TGTGCCAGCAGTCCATTGTGGGCAGGTCCTAACTATGGCTACACCTTC CASSPLWAGPNYGYTF
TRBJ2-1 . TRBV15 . TGTGCCACCAGCAGAGATGAGGGTTACAATGAGCAGTTCTTC CATSRDEGYNEQFF
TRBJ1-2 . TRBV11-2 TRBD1 TGTGCCAGCAGCTTACGAGGACAGGGCGCTAACTATGGCTACACCTTC CASSLRGQGANYGYTF
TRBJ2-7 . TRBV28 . TGTGCCAGCAGTTTCCAGGGTGAGCAGTACTTC CASSFQGEQYF
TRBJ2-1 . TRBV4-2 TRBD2 TGTGCCAGCAGCCAAGATACGGTAGCGGGGGGCAATGAGCAGTTCTTC CASSQDTVAGGNEQFF
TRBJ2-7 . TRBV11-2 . TGTGCCAGCAGCTTAGGGCAGAGGTTTTACGAGCAGTACTTC CASSLGQRFYEQYF
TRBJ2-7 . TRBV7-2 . TGTGCCAGCAGCTTAATGGGACTCAGGAGCTCCTACGAGCAGTACTTC CASSLMGLRSSYEQYF
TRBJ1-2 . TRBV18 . TGTGCCAGCTCACTTGCGGGGGGGTATGGCTACACCTTC CASSLAGGYGYTF
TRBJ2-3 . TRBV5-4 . TGTGCCAGCAGCTTAGGGGGGGCACCAGATACGCAGTATTTT CASSLGGAPDTQYF
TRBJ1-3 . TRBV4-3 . TGCGCCAGCAGCCAAGATCCCGCTATTGGAAACACCATATATTTT CASSQDPAIGNTIYF
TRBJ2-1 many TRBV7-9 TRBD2 TGTGCCAGCAGCTTAGCGGGGACTAGCGGGGGGGCTTTCCAGTTCTTC CASSLAGTSGGAFQFF
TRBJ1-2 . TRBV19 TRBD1 TGTGCCACCTTGGAAAGACAGGGAATTTCCTATGGCTACACCTTC CATLERQGISYGYTF
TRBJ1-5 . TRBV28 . TGTGCCAGCAGCCTCCCCTACAGGGCGGGCAATCAGCCCCAGCATTTT CASSLPYRAGNQPQHF
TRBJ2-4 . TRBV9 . TGTGCCAGCAGCGTAGCTCCGAACAGGGATGACATTCAGTACTTC CASSVAPNRDDIQYF
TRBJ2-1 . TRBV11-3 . TGTGCCAGCAGTATAACTGGGCCAGGGGCTTACAATGAGCAGTTCTTC CASSITGPGAYNEQFF
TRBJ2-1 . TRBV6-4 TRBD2 TGTGCCAGCAGTGAGAGGACTAGCGGGGGGCCACAGTTCTTC CASSERTSGGPQFF
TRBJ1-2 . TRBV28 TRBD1 TGTGCCAGCAGTGATCCGGGACAGATATATGGCTACACCTTC CASSDPGQIYGYTF
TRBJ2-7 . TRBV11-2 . TGTGCCAGCAGCTTAGGGCCAGCCTACGAGCAGTACTTC CASSLGPAYEQYF